This entry concerns a single T cell receptor (beta chain). Its specificity is unknown. The TCR beta cDNA libraries contained unique molecular identifiers. MiXCR, applied by TCRdb to the PCR reads, yields one record per CDR3 protein. The top ten clones hold roughly 1.7% of a sample with more than 450,000 distinct CDR3 sequences, roughly two fifths of them seen once. This record belongs to a study of post-analysis software for immune sequencing data. General study findings and limits: About 5 TRBV segments (TRBV5-6, TRBV5-1 and TRBV20-1 among them) occurred more frequently in patients than in controls.

The CDR3 contains 16 residues. The germline CDR1 and CDR2 sequences are SGHTA and FQGNSA. Deletions cut 1 base from V and 3 bases from J, with 15 bases between. The TCR sequence derives from a girl between 5 and 17 years old with multiple sclerosis. Material for sequencing was blood. The chain combines TRBV7-2 with TRBJ2-5; no reliable D call. The CDR3 loop is CASSLGRAGGEETQYF. CDR3 DNA: TGTGCCAGCAGCTTAGGAAGAGCTGGCGGAGAAGAGACCCAGTACTTC.